This T cell receptor (beta chain) was identified in a study of blood T cell repertoires in COVID-19. Background on the study: The cDNA or gDNA used as material had been derived from T cells, B-cell-depleted T cells, or PBMCs.

Individuals drawn from 20 to 25 US areas were roughly 18 to 89 years old. Cohorts were determined from participant-reported clinical history. The CDR3 runs to 15 residues. The V gene end was trimmed by 5 bases and the J gene end by 4 bases; junction bases not matched to a gene: 5. Germline CDR1 SEHNR, CDR2 FQNEAQ (reference sequence). Source study methods: Reference gene primer amplification yielded estimated nucleated cell counts. Repertoires were generated with immunoSEQ multiplex PCR, while TCRdb's copy carries only in-frame clones and drops some. V, J and clone size are taken as reported in that table, and D and trimming were inferred from the DNA itself. The table includes roughly 200,000 clones, about 84% detected once.

This sequence originates from a man aged 35 to 55 with acute COVID-19. The chain employs TRBV7-9 and TRBJ2-3, with TRBD2 matching 11 bases. Sequenced sample: PBMCs or T cells enriched from blood (not recorded which). Written as DNA, the CDR3 is TGTGCCAGCAGCCTAACTAGCGGGAGTTCAGATACGCAGTATTTT. Translated: CASSLTSGSSDTQYF.